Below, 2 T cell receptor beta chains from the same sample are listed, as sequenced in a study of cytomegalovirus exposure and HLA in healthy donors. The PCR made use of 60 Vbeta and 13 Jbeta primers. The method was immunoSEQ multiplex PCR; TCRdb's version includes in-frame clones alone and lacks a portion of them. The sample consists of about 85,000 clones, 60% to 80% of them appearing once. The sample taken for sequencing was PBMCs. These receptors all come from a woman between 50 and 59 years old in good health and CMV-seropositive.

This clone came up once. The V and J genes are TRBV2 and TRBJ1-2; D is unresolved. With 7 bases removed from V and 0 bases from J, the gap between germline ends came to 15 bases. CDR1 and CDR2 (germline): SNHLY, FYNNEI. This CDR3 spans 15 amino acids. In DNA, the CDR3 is TGTGCCAGCATTACTGCTCCTACCGCTAACTATGGCTACACCTTC. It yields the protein CASITAPTANYGYTF.

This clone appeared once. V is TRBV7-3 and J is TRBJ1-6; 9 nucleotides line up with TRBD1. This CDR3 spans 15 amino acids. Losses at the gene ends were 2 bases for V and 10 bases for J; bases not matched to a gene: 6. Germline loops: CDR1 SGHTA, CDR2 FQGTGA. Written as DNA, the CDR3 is TGTGCCAGCAGCTTAGAGGGACAGGGAAACTCACCCCTCCACTTT. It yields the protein CASSLEGQGNSPLHF. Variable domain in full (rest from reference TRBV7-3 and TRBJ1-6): GAGVSQTPSNKVTEKGKYVELRCDPISGHTALYWYRQSLGQGPEFLIYFQGTGAADDSGLPNDRFFAVRPEGSVSTLKIQRTERGDSAVYLCASSLEGQGNSPLHFGNGTRLTVT.